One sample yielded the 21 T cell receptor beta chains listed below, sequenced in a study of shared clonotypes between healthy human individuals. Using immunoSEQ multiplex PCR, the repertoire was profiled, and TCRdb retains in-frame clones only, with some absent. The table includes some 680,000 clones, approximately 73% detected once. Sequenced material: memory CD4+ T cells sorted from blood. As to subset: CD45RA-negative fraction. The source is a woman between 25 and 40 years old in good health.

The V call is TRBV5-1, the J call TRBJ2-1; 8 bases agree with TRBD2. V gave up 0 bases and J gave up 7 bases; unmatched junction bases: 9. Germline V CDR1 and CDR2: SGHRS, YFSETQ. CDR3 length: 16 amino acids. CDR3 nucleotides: TGCGCCAGCAGCTTGGCTGTGACTAGCGCCTCTAATGAGCAGTTCTTC. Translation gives CASSLAVTSASNEQFF.

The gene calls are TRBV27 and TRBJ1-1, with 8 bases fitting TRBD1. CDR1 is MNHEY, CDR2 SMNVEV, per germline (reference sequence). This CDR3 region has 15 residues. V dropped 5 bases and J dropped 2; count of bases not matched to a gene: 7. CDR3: CASSRTDRANTEAFF. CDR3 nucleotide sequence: TGTGCCAGCAGTAGGACGGACAGGGCAAACACTGAAGCTTTCTTT.

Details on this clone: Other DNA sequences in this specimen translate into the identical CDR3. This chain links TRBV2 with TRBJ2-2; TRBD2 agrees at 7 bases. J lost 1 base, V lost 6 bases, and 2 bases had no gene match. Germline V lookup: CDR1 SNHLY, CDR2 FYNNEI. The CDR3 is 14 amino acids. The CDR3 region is CASRREGNTGELFF. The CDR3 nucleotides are TGTGCCAGCAGGAGGGAGGGGAACACCGGGGAGCTGTTTTTT.

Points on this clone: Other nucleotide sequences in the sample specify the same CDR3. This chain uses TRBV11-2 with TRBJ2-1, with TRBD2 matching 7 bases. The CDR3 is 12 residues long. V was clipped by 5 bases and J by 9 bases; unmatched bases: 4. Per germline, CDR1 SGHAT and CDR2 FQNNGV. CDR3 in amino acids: CASSRSGGEQFF. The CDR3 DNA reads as TGTGCCAGCAGCCGCTCGGGAGGTGAGCAGTTCTTC. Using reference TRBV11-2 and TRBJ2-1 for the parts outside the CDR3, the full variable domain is EAGVAQSPRYKIIEKRQSVAFWCNPISGHATLYWYQQILGQGPKLLIQFQNNGVVDDSQLPKDRFSAERLKGVDSTLKIQPAKLEDSAVYLCASSRSGGEQFFGPGTRLTVL.

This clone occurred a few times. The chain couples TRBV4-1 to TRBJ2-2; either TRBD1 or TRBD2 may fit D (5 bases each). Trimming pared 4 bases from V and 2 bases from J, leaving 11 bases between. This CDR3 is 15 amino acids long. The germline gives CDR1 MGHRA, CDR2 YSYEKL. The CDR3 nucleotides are TGCGCCAGCAGCCCCACGGGACCAAACACCGGGGAGCTGTTTTTT. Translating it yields CASSPTGPNTGELFF.

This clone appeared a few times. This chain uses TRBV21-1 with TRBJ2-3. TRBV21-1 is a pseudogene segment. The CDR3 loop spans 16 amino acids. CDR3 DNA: TGTGCCAGCAGCAAAGCGCAGGAGATAAGCACAGATACGCAGTATTTT. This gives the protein CASSKAQEISTDTQYF.

The CDR3 is CASSNPAGGEKLFF. The CDR3 DNA sequence: TGTGCCAGCAGCAATCCGGCAGGAGGTGAAAAACTGTTTTTT. The chain has TRBV2 and TRBJ1-4; unclear D gene. Germline V gene sequence: CDR1 SNHLY, CDR2 FYNNEI. The V gene lost 6 bases and the J gene lost 7 bases, with 15 bases spanning the gap. CDR3 length equals 14 residues. Looking up the rest from reference TRBV2 and TRBJ1-4 gives the full variable domain: EPEVTQTPSHQVTQMGQEVILRCVPISNHLYFYWYRQILGQKVEFLVSFYNNEISEKSEIFDDQFSVERPDGSNFTLKIRSTKLEDSAMYFCASSNPAGGEKLFFGSGTQLSVL.

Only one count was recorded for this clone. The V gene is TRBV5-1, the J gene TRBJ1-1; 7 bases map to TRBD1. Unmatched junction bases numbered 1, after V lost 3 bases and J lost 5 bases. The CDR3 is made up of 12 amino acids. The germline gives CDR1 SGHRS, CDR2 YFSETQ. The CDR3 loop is CASSSDRTEAFF. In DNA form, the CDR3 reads TGCGCCAGCAGCTCGGACAGGACTGAAGCTTTCTTT.

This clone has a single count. CDR3 DNA sequence: TGCGCCAGCAGCCGGGGCACTAGCGGGAGTTCTGGGGAGACCCAGTACTTC. Amino acids: CASSRGTSGSSGETQYF. The chain links TRBV5-1 to TRBJ2-5, with 11 bases matching TRBD2. V dropped 4 bases and J dropped 5; count of bases not matched to a gene: 13. The V gene's germline CDR1 is SGHRS and CDR2 YFSETQ. This CDR3 is 17 amino acids long. Full variable domain (rest looked up from reference TRBV5-1 and TRBJ2-5): KAGVTQTPRYLIKTRGQQVTLSCSPISGHRSVSWYQQTPGQGLQFLFEYFSETQRNKGNFPGRFSGRQFSNSRSEMNVSTLELGDSALYLCASSRGTSGSSGETQYFGPGTRLLVL.

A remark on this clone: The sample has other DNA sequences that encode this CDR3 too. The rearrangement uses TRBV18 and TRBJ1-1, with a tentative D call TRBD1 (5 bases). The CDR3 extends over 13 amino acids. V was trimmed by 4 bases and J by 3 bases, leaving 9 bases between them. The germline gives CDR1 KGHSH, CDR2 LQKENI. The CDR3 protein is CASSQGRDTEAFF. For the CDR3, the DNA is TGTGCCAGCTCACAGGGACGGGACACTGAAGCTTTCTTT.

DNA for the CDR3: TGTGCCAGCAGTTTCCTAACTAGCGGGAGGCCTAATGAGCAGTTCTTC. The encoded protein is CASSFLTSGRPNEQFF. The chain joins TRBV27 to TRBJ2-1, with 12 bases fitting TRBD2. The J segment lost 7 bases and the V segment lost 3 bases, leaving 7 bases of the junction unmatched. Looked up from germline, CDR1 is MNHEY and CDR2 is SMNVEV (reference sequence). The CDR3 sequence is 16 residues long.

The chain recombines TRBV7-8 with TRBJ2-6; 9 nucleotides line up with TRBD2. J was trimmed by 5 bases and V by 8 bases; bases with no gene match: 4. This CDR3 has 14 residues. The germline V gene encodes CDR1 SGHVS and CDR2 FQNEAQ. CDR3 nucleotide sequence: TGTGCCAGCCGCCTAGCGGGAAGGGCCAACGTCCTGACTTTC. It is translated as CASRLAGRANVLTF. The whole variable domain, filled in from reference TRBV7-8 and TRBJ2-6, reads GAGVSQSPRYKVAKRGQDVALRCDPISGHVSLFWYQQALGQGPEFLTYFQNEAQLDKSGLPSDRFFAERPEGSVSTLKIQRTQQEDSAVYLCASRLAGRANVLTFGAGSRLTVL.

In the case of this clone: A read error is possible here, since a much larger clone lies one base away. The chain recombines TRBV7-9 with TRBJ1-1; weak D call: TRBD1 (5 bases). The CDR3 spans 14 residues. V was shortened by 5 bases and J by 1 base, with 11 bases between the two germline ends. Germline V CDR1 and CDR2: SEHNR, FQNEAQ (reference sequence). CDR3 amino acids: CASSPRGGNTEAFF. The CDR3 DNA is TGTGCCAGCAGCCCCCGGGGGGGGAACACTGAAGCTTTCTTT.

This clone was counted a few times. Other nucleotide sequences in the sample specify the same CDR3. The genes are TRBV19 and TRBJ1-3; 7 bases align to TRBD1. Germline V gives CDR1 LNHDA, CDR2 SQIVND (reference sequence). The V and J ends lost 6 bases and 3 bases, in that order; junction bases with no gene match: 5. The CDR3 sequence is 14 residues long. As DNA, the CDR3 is TGTGCCAGTAGCCCTGGGACAGATGGAAACACCATATATTTT. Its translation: CASSPGTDGNTIYF.

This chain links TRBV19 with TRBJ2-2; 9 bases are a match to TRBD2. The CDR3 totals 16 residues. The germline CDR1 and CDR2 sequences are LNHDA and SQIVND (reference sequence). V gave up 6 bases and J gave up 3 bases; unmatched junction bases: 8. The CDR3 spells CASRGGRAFDTGELFF. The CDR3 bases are TGTGCCAGTAGGGGCGGGAGGGCCTTTGACACCGGGGAGCTGTTTTTT.

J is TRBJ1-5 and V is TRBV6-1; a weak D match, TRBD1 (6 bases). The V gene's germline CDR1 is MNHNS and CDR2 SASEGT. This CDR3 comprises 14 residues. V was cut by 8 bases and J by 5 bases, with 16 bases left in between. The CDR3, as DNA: TGTGCCAGCGGTAGGGCAGGGGAGTATCAGCCCCAGCATTTT. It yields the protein CASGRAGEYQPQHF.

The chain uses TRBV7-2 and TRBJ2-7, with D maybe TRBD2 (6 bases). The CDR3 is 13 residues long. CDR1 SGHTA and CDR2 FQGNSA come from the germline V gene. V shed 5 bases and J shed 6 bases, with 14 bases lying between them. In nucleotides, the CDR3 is TGTGCCAGCAGCAGGGACTCCTTGATCGAGCAGTACTTC. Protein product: CASSRDSLIEQYF.

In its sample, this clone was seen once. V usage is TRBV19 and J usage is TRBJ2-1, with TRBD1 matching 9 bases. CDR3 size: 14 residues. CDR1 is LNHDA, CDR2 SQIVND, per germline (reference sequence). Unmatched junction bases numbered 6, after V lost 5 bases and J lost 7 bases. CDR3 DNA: TGTGCCAGTAGTGCGCGGGACAGGGTGAATGAGCAGTTCTTC. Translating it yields CASSARDRVNEQFF.

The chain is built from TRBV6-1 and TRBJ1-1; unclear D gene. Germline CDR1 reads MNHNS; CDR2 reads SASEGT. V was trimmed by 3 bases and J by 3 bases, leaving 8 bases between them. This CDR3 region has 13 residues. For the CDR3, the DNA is TGTGCCAGCAGTGAGAGGGTATACACTGAAGCTTTCTTT. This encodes CASSERVYTEAFF.

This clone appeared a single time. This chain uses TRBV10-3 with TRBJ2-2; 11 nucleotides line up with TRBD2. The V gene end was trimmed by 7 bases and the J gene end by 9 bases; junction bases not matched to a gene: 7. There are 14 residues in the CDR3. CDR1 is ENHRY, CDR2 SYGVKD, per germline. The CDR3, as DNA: TGTGCCATCAAAGGGACTAGCGGTCCCTGGGAGCTGTTTTTT. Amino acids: CAIKGTSGPWELFF.

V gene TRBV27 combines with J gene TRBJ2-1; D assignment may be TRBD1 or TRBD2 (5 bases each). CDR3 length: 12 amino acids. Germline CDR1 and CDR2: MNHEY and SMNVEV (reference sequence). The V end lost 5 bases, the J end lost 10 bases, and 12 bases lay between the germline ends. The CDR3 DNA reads TGTGCCAGCAGTGATCCGGGGCGAGAGCAGTTCTTC. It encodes CASSDPGREQFF.